Following are 21 T cell receptor beta chains from one sample sequenced in a study of cytomegalovirus exposure and HLA in healthy donors. The PCR employed 60 Vbeta primers together with 13 Jbeta primers. Method: immunoSEQ multiplex PCR; TCRdb's copy keeps in-frame clones and lacks some. The data contain 150,000 or so clones, 75% of them singletons. The sample comprised PBMCs. These receptors all stem from a woman in her thirties or forties in good health and CMV-seropositive.

This clone was observed once. The chain employs TRBV2 and TRBJ2-1, with D tentatively TRBD2 (6 bases). Germline lookup yields CDR1 SNHLY and CDR2 FYNNEI. This CDR3 comprises 15 residues. The V gene lost 4 bases and the J gene lost 9 bases, with 19 bases spanning the gap. The CDR3 DNA reads TGTGCCAGCAGTGGGAGGCTAGCGCCAGCGGGTGAGCAGTTCTTC. It specifies CASSGRLAPAGEQFF.

About this clone itself: A junction boundary mismatches the germline segment, possibly from a read error. Other DNA sequences in this specimen translate into the identical CDR3. The J gene is TRBJ1-1, the V gene TRBV11-2; 7 bases match TRBD1. CDR3 length equals 13 residues. Germline values: CDR1 SGHAT, CDR2 FQNNGV. The CDR3: CASSPGGNTEAFF. The DNA of the CDR3 is TGTGCCAGCAGCCCAGGGGGGAACACTGAGGCTTTCTTT.

This rearrangement joins TRBV28 to TRBJ1-5; 8 positions match TRBD1. Per the germline V gene, CDR1 is MDHEN and CDR2 is SYDVKM. The junction had 5 bases not matched to a gene; V was cut back by 4 bases and J by 6 bases. The CDR3 sequence is 14 residues long. The CDR3 DNA reads TGTGCCAGCAGTTCGGGACAGGCAGGTCAGCCCCAGCATTTT. Protein sequence: CASSSGQAGQPQHF. The complete variable domain, with remaining parts taken from reference TRBV28 and TRBJ1-5, reads DVKVTQSSRYLVKRTGEKVFLECVQDMDHENMFWYRQDPGLGLRLIYFSYDVKMKEKGDIPEGYSVSREKKERFSLILESASTNQTSMYLCASSSGQAGQPQHFGDGTRLSIL.

V is TRBV7-9 and J is TRBJ2-3; 10 bases are shared with TRBD2. The CDR3 is made up of 17 amino acids. Germline lookup yields CDR1 SEHNR and CDR2 FQNEAQ (reference sequence). V dropped 1 base and J dropped 7; count of bases not matched to a gene: 11. The CDR3 DNA reads as TGTGCCAGCAGCTTAGTTAGCCAGCGGGAGGGCCACTATACGCAGTATTTT. Translated: CASSLVSQREGHYTQYF.

V gene TRBV5-6 combines with J gene TRBJ2-7, with TRBD2 identical over 11 bases. Germline V lookup: CDR1 SGHDT, CDR2 YYEEEE. This CDR3 spans 17 amino acids. Losses at the gene ends were 2 bases for V and 5 bases for J; bases not matched to a gene: 12. CDR3 protein: CASSFRNLAGGRNEQYF. In DNA form, the CDR3 reads TGTGCCAGCAGCTTTAGAAATTTAGCGGGAGGGAGGAACGAGCAGTACTTC. The full variable domain, with the rest looked up from reference TRBV5-6 and TRBJ2-7, is DAGVTQSPTHLIKTRGQQVTLRCSPKSGHDTVSWYQQALGQGPQFIFQYYEEEERQRGNFPDRFSGHQFPNYSSELNVNALLLGDSALYLCASSFRNLAGGRNEQYFGPGTRLTVT.

The chain uses TRBV5-5 and TRBJ2-1; 8 bases are shared with TRBD1. After removal of 3 bases from V and 5 bases from J, the junction contained 7 bases not matched to a gene. In germline, CDR1 is SGHKS, CDR2 YYEKEE (reference sequence). This CDR3 spans 15 amino acids. The CDR3 reads CASSSTDRANNEQFF. The CDR3 nucleotides read TGTGCCAGCAGCTCGACGGACAGGGCGAACAATGAGCAGTTCTTC.

The chain carries TRBV19 and TRBJ1-5, with D possibly being TRBD1 (5 bases). The CDR3 has 17 residues. Trimming stripped 4 bases from V and 2 bases from J, with 18 bases between. Germline V gene lookup returns CDR1 LNHDA and CDR2 SQIVND (reference sequence). CDR3 loop: CASSRAAQGRRNQPQHF. The CDR3 DNA is TGTGCCAGTAGTAGGGCGGCGCAGGGAAGGCGCAATCAGCCCCAGCATTTT.

The sample holds a few counts of this clone. This rearrangement joins TRBV6-5 to TRBJ2-3; the D gene is possibly TRBD2 (6 bases). This CDR3 is built from 14 residues. Trimming took 6 bases from V and 1 from J, leaving 11 bases between them. CDR1 is MNHEY and CDR2 is SVGAGI in the germline V gene. CDR3 protein: CASRRSSGTDTQYF. CDR3 in DNA: TGTGCCAGCAGGAGATCTAGCGGCACAGATACGCAGTATTTT.

Only one count was recorded for this clone. The CDR3 region has the DNA TGTGCCAGCAGCGTAATCAGCGGGAGGGCCCCCGAGCAGTACTTC. Residues: CASSVISGRAPEQYF. This rearrangement joins TRBV9 to TRBJ2-7; TRBD2 matches 10 bases. Losses at the gene ends were 1 base for V and 6 bases for J; bases not matched to a gene: 7. CDR3 size: 15 residues. Germline assignment: CDR1 SGDLS and CDR2 YYNGEE.

This clone showed up just a few times. The chain joins TRBV7-8 to TRBJ2-2, with 11 bases identical to TRBD2. The germline V gene has CDR1 SGHVS and CDR2 FQNEAQ. Unmatched junction bases numbered 5, after V lost 0 bases and J lost 8 bases. This CDR3 has 16 amino acids. The CDR3 bases are TGTGCCAGCAGCTTAGCGGGGACTAGCGGACAAGGGGAGCTGTTTTTT. This translates into CASSLAGTSGQGELFF.

The V call is TRBV28, the J call TRBJ1-5; D is possibly TRBD1 (5 bases). Germline CDR1 and CDR2: MDHEN and SYDVKM. The CDR3 has 15 amino acids. Trimming shortened V by 5 bases and J by 3 bases, and 14 bases separated the two germline ends. The CDR3 DNA follows: TGTGCCAGCAGTCCCCTTTTGGACACCAATCAGCCCCAGCATTTT. Protein: CASSPLLDTNQPQHF.

This clone was observed a handful of times. The CDR3 reads CASSVGVMGTSGRGDTQYF. The CDR3 DNA follows: TGTGCCAGCAGCGTAGGGGTAATGGGGACTAGCGGGAGAGGGGATACGCAGTATTTT. The chain employs TRBV9 and TRBJ2-3, with 14 bases lining up with TRBD2. Germline CDR1 SGDLS, CDR2 YYNGEE. CDR3 length equals 19 residues. V gave up 0 bases and J gave up 6 bases; unmatched junction bases: 12.

The gene calls are TRBV27 and TRBJ2-1; a weak D match, TRBD2 (6 bases). The CDR3 covers 12 residues. Germline CDR1 is MNHEY and CDR2 is SMNVEV (reference sequence). V dropped 7 bases and J dropped 7 bases, with 11 bases sitting between them. DNA of the CDR3: TGTGCCAGCACTCAAGGAGGGAATGAGCAGTTCTTC. Translated, it gives CASTQGGNEQFF.

This clone was detected once. The J gene is TRBJ2-2, the V gene TRBV19; 12 positions agree with TRBD2. The J segment lost 6 bases and the V segment lost 5 bases, leaving 7 bases of the junction unmatched. Germline loops: CDR1 LNHDA, CDR2 SQIVND (reference sequence). CDR3 length equals 16 residues. CDR3 nucleotides: TGTGCCAGTAGTTTGACTAGCGGGAGTTGGTCCGGGGAGCTGTTTTTT. This gives the protein CASSLTSGSWSGELFF.

The V call is TRBV2, the J call TRBJ1-1, with unresolved D. The CDR3 has 13 amino acids. Germline V gene sequence: CDR1 SNHLY, CDR2 FYNNEI. Trimming removed 2 bases from V and 6 bases from J, with 10 bases in between. CDR3 DNA: TGTGCCAGCAGTGAAATTTTCGGGGCTGAAGCTTTCTTT. It specifies CASSEIFGAEAFF.

This clone was observed a handful of times. V usage is TRBV19 and J usage is TRBJ2-7; D ambiguous. CDR1 is LNHDA and CDR2 is SQIVND in the germline V gene (reference sequence). The CDR3 loop spans 13 amino acids. Trimming removed 5 bases at V and 3 bases at J, with 11 bases between. The CDR3 DNA sequence: TGTGCCAGTAGTTACCTGGGCCTCTACGAGCAGTACTTC. Its translation is CASSYLGLYEQYF.

The chain links TRBV6-5 to TRBJ1-2; tentative D call: TRBD1 (6 bases). Germline V gives CDR1 MNHEY, CDR2 SVGAGI. CDR3 length: 14 amino acids. Trimming cost V 6 bases and J 2 bases, with 13 bases left between them. As DNA, the CDR3 is TGTGCCAGCAGCTTAGACAGGACGAACTATGGCTACACCTTC. It is translated as CASSLDRTNYGYTF.

J is TRBJ1-5 and V is TRBV2, with 10 bases that match TRBD1. The CDR3 contains 15 residues. The J segment lost 9 bases and the V segment lost 4 bases, leaving 9 bases of the junction unmatched. Germline V CDR1 and CDR2: SNHLY, FYNNEI. CDR3: CASSGLGQGIPPQHF. Here the CDR3 DNA reads TGTGCCAGCAGTGGATTGGGACAGGGGATCCCGCCCCAGCATTTT.

The chain combines TRBV2 with TRBJ1-5, with 7 bases matching TRBD1. The junction had 10 bases not matched to a gene; V was cut back by 8 bases and J by 6 bases. This CDR3 comprises 14 residues. Looked up from germline, CDR1 is SNHLY and CDR2 is FYNNEI. CDR3 nucleotide sequence: TGTGCCAGCGCAACTAACAGGGGTGGTCAGCCCCAGCATTTT. It codes for CASATNRGGQPQHF.

This clone turned up a few times. The chain uses TRBV28 and TRBJ1-5; no clear D. V lost 4 bases and J 3 bases, leaving 10 bases between the germline ends. The V gene's germline CDR1 is MDHEN and CDR2 SYDVKM. CDR3 length: 14 amino acids. As DNA, the CDR3 is TGTGCCAGCAGTTCACGGTATACCAATCAGCCCCAGCATTTT. Protein product: CASSSRYTNQPQHF.

The chain is built from TRBV5-3 and TRBJ1-3, with D possibly TRBD1 on 5 matching bases. TRBV5-3 carries the ORF label, with uncertain function. The CDR3 has 16 residues. V was trimmed by 1 base and J by 0 bases, leaving 11 bases between them. The CDR3 spells CARSLCAGRSGNTIYF. The CDR3 DNA reads as TGTGCCAGAAGCTTGTGCGCAGGGCGCTCTGGAAACACCATATATTTT.